The table lists the clone carrying this T cell receptor beta chain with a count of one. Antigen unknown. The record originates from a study of cytomegalovirus exposure and HLA in healthy donors. TCRdb's copy holds only in-frame clones and misses some; the assay was immunoSEQ multiplex PCR. The data show 150,000 to 200,000 clones, with roughly nine tenths seen just once and 3% to 3.5% held by the top ten. Between the trimmed V and J ends, which lost 5 bases and 2 bases, there was a span of 16 bases. The CDR3 covers 16 residues. Germline loops: CDR1 MNHEY, CDR2 SMNVEV (reference sequence). General observations from the study: TCR sequences were mostly rare, though some public TCRs occurred in many donors. TCR beta chains numbering more than 150 were designated cytomegalovirus-associated.

The sequenced sample was PBMCs. This chain joins TRBV27 and TRBJ1-5; D ambiguous. This receptor was identified in a woman aged 18-29 years in good health and CMV-seropositive. Written as DNA, the CDR3 is TGTGCCAGCAGTACACTCCGGACCGGGGGCAATCAGCCCCAGCATTTT. Its translation: CASSTLRTGGNQPQHF.